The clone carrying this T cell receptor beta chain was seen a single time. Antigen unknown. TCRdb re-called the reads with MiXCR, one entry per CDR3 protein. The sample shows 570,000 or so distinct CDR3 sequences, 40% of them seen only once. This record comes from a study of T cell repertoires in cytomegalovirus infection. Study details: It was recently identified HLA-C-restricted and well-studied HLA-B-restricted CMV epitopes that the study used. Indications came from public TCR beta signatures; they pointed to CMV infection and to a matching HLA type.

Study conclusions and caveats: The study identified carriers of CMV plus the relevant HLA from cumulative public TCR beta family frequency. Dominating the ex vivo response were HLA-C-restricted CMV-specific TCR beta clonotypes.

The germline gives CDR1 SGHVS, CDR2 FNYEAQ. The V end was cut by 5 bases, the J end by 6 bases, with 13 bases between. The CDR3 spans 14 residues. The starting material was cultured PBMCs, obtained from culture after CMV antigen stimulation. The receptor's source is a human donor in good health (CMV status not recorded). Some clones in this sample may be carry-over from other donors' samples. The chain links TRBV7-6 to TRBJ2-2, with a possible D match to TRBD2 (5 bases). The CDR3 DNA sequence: TGTGCCAGCAGCGAAACCGACTACCCCGGGGAGCTGTTTTTT. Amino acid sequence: CASSETDYPGELFF.